Listed here is a single T cell receptor beta chain. This entry comes from a study of T cell responses to AZD1222 COVID-19 vaccine. The CDR3 contains 17 residues. The V end lost 4 bases, the J end lost 8 bases, and 24 bases lay between the germline ends. Germline V CDR1 and CDR2: SGHDT, YYEEEE. Clones were sequenced by immunoSEQ multiplex PCR, and TCRdb holds only the in-frame ones, with some missing. The sample has 110,000 or so clones; around 88% are singletons. Second doses at about 4 or about 12 weeks were pooled. The V and J genes are TRBV5-6 and TRBJ2-2, with D uncertain. The source material was peripheral blood, sampled 28 days after the second AZD1222 dose. This clonotype was sampled from an adult who received the AZD1222 COVID-19 vaccine. The CDR3 region is CASSRLGVTFRAGELFF. CDR3 in DNA: TGTGCCAGCAGCAGGCTTGGGGTCACCTTTCGCGCGGGGGAGCTGTTTTTT.